Listed here are 11 T cell receptor beta chains from one sample, sequenced in a study of blood T cell repertoires in COVID-19. Sequenced by immunoSEQ multiplex PCR; TCRdb stores in-frame clones only, minus some. The profile covers fewer than 350,000 clones, with around nine tenths appearing a single time and approximately 9.7% taken by the ten largest. Sequenced: peripheral blood. The source is a man aged 40-49 years with active or convalescent COVID-19.

V gene TRBV2 combines with J gene TRBJ1-1, with D possibly TRBD1 on 5 matching bases. Germline assignment: CDR1 SNHLY and CDR2 FYNNEI. The V gene lost 3 bases and the J gene lost 8 bases, with 10 bases spanning the gap. The CDR3 runs to 12 residues. The CDR3 DNA sequence: TGTGCCAGCAGTGATTGGGCAGGGGAAGCTTTCTTT. Translated, it gives CASSDWAGEAFF.

V gene TRBV5-4 combines with J gene TRBJ2-2, with 9 nucleotides matching TRBD2. Per the germline V gene, CDR1 is SGHNT and CDR2 is YYREEE (reference sequence). The CDR3 contains 15 residues. Trimming removed 4 bases from V and 5 bases from J; junction bases left unmatched: 6. CDR3 sequence reads: CASSRLADGTGELFF. Here the CDR3 DNA reads TGTGCCAGCAGCCGACTAGCGGATGGTACCGGGGAGCTGTTTTTT.

The chain carries TRBV3-1 (or the pseudogene TRBV3-2) and TRBJ2-1; TRBD2 agrees at 8 bases. The germline V gene encodes CDR1 LGHDT and CDR2 YNNKEL (reference sequence). This CDR3 is 17 amino acids long. V shed 0 bases and J 7 bases; nucleotides not matched to a gene: 11. The CDR3 spells CASSQDLGVAGQNEQFF. The CDR3 region has the DNA TGTGCCAGCAGCCAAGATCTAGGGGTAGCGGGACAAAATGAGCAGTTCTTC.

This clone has a single count. V gene TRBV9 combines with J gene TRBJ2-7; 9 positions match TRBD1. CDR3 length: 17 amino acids. Per germline, CDR1 SGDLS and CDR2 YYNGEE. Trimming at V came to 4 bases and at J to 0 bases, leaving 11 bases not matched to a gene. The CDR3 region is CASSSPGTGPSSYEQYF. CDR3 in DNA: TGTGCCAGCAGCTCCCCGGGGACAGGGCCCTCCTCCTACGAGCAGTACTTC.

This clone was found a few times. The chain combines TRBV10-1 with TRBJ2-7; TRBD1 might be the D (6 bases). The CDR3 has 12 residues. The V end lost 3 bases, the J end lost 9 bases, and 12 bases lay between the germline ends. The germline V gene has CDR1 WNHNN and CDR2 SYGVQD (reference sequence). CDR3 region: CASSEGGGWQYF. CDR3 nucleotides: TGCGCCAGCAGTGAAGGGGGTGGATGGCAGTACTTC.

The chain couples TRBV6-6 to TRBJ2-2, with TRBD2 identical over 8 bases. This CDR3 has 13 amino acids. CDR1 is MNHNY, CDR2 SVGAGI, per germline (reference sequence). The V and J ends lost 6 bases and 6 bases, in that order; junction bases with no gene match: 3. The CDR3 nucleotides read TGTGCCAGCAGGAGACTAGCGTCCGGGGAGCTGTTTTTT. The encoded protein is CASRRLASGELFF.

The rearrangement uses TRBV7-6 and TRBJ2-1; 12 bases fit TRBD2. The CDR3 runs to 15 residues. The germline V gene encodes CDR1 SGHVS and CDR2 FNYEAQ. V shed 6 bases and J 9 bases; nucleotides not matched to a gene: 9. CDR3 nucleotides: TGTGCCAGCAGTCCGGGACTAGCGGGCTCCCGTGAGCAGTTCTTC. Residues: CASSPGLAGSREQFF.

This sequence joins TRBV5-4 and TRBJ2-2; 7 bases are a match to TRBD2. The germline V gene encodes CDR1 SGHNT and CDR2 YYREEE (reference sequence). Trimming cost V 5 bases and J 1 base; bases outside gene matches: 5. The CDR3 runs to 15 residues. CDR3 loop: CASSGRGVNTGELFF. In DNA form, the CDR3 reads TGTGCCAGCAGTGGACGGGGGGTGAACACCGGGGAGCTGTTTTTT.

The rearrangement links TRBV7-3 to TRBJ2-3; 7 nucleotides line up with TRBD2. The CDR3 has 15 amino acids. In germline, CDR1 is SGHTA, CDR2 FQGTGA. The V segment lost 5 bases and the J segment 1 base; nucleotides outside the gene matches: 6. DNA for the CDR3: TGTGCCAGCAGCGCACCTAGCGGCGGCACAGATACGCAGTATTTT. Encoded protein: CASSAPSGGTDTQYF.

As to this clone: The same CDR3 is also encoded by other DNA sequences in this sample. V gene TRBV6-5 combines with J gene TRBJ2-2; 9 bases match TRBD2. Germline V CDR1 and CDR2: MNHEY, SVGAGI. There are 14 residues in the CDR3. The V and J ends lost 6 bases and 5 bases, in that order; junction bases with no gene match: 4. The CDR3 DNA sequence: TGTGCCAGCAGGACTAGCGGCGGGACCGGGGAGCTGTTTTTT. Protein product: CASRTSGGTGELFF.

V gene TRBV6-6 combines with J gene TRBJ2-3; TRBD2 is a possible D gene (6 bases). Germline assignment: CDR1 MNHNY and CDR2 SVGAGI (reference sequence). The germline V and J ends were trimmed by 3 bases and 0 bases, with 10 bases remaining between them. The CDR3 totals 15 residues. CDR3 DNA: TGTGCCAGCAGTTATGGGGCGGGGAGCACAGATACGCAGTATTTT. Its translation: CASSYGAGSTDTQYF.